Listed here is a single T cell receptor (beta chain). Its antigen remains unknown. This entry comes from a study of cytomegalovirus exposure and HLA in healthy donors. The PCR made use of 60 Vbeta and 13 Jbeta primers. Generated by immunoSEQ multiplex PCR, the TCRdb table keeps only in-frame clones and is missing some. The sample records under 200,000 clones, approximately 79% being singletons. V lost 0 bases and J 2 bases, leaving 11 bases between the germline ends. The CDR3 loop spans 15 amino acids. Germline V gene lookup returns CDR1 SGHTA and CDR2 FQGNSA. Each of the donors was a healthy bone marrow donor. Study-wide results and limits: Links to common viral pathogens appeared, in a later analysis, for several of the most significant clusters. In a later analysis, V- and J-gene trimming of beta chains associated with a DCLRE1C missense variant, replicated independently.

The V and J genes are TRBV7-2 and TRBJ2-7, with D possibly TRBD2 on 6 matching bases. The sequence was collected from a human donor in good health. The sample consisted of PBMCs. CDR3 residues: CASSLAGGATYEQYF. CDR3 DNA: TGTGCCAGCAGCTTAGCGGGCGGGGCTACCTACGAGCAGTACTTC.